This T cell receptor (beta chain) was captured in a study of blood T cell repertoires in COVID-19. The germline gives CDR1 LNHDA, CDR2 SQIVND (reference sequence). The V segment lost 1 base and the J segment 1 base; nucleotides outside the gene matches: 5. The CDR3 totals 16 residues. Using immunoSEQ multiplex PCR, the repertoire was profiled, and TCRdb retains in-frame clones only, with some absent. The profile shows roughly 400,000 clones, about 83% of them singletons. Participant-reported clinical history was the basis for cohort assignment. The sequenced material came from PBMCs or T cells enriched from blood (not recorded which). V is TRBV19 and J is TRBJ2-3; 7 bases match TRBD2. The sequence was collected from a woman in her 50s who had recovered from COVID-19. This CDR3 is CASSIGPSGRTDTQYF. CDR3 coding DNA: TGTGCCAGTAGTATAGGGCCTAGCGGCCGCACAGATACGCAGTATTTT.